This T cell receptor (beta chain) stems from a study of technical replicates of blood from a few donors (dated by TCRdb to the late 2010s). The library was produced with the immunoSEQ multiplex PCR assay. This immuneACCESS table, as held by TCRdb, lists in-frame sequences with V and J called but not all clones. Of the missing ones, under half trace to an unresolved V gene in checked studies; the others have no known cause. Counted in this sample were under 80,000 clones; under 90% of them appeared once. The ten top clones hold 4.5% to 5% of the sample. The table lists this clone with a count of one. The antigen it binds to is not known. It has no much larger one-base neighbor in the sample; base qualities were not kept. From its cysteine to its phenylalanine, the CDR3 spans 14 amino acids. The retained sequence is limited to the CDR3, 42 bases, with the frame set at the first base. At the junction V is shortened by 2 bases and J by 1 base, with 6 bases in between. From a lookup of the germline V gene (reference sequence), CDR1 and CDR2 are SEHNR and FQNEAQ.

This sequence uses TRBV7-9 and TRBJ1-5; the D gene is possibly TRBD1, with 5 bases matching. Sample: PBMCs. This receptor was taken from a human donor in good health. Some clones in this sample may be carry-over from other donors' samples. This receptor carries the CDR3 CASSLKGSNQPQHF. The DNA is as follows: TGTGCCAGCAGCTTAAAGGGGAGCAATCAGCCCCAGCATTTT.